These T cell receptor beta chains were read from a single sample in a study of long-term antiretroviral therapy in people with HIV. Data came from immunoSEQ multiplex PCR; TCRdb stores just in-frame clones and leaves some out. The sample carries about 28,000 clones, 95% recorded once. Sequences were derived from unsorted PBMCs, sampled 5.3 years after starting antiretroviral therapy. These receptors came from a man between 50 and 59 years old with HIV. Both conserved end residues are part of each CDR3. The order of the fields is D gene, V gene, J gene, clone size, CDR3 DNA, CDR3 protein. The D gene is left open where the match is weak. Clone size is shown for a subset of rows, as once, few, many or a class of expanded clone.

TRBD1	TRBV6-5	TRBJ2-7	.	TGTGCCAGCAGTTACCTGGGACAGGGAATCTCCTACGAGCAGTACTTC	CASSYLGQGISYEQYF
.	TRBV7-3	TRBJ2-1	.	TGTGCCAGCAGCTTAACGGCAGGGGACAATGAGCAGTTCTTC	CASSLTAGDNEQFF
.	TRBV30	TRBJ1-6	.	TGTGCCTGGAGTGTACCGGGGGCAAGCTCCTATAATTCACCCCTCCACTTT	CAWSVPGASSYNSPLHF
.	TRBV6-1	TRBJ1-2	.	TGTGCCAGCAGTGAAAGACAGAACTATGGCTACACCTTC	CASSERQNYGYTF
.	TRBV4-3	TRBJ1-1	.	TGCGCCAGCAGCCAAGATGCAGGACTCACTGAAGCTTTCTTT	CASSQDAGLTEAFF
.	TRBV2	TRBJ1-5	.	TGTGCCAGCAGTTTGGGGGGGAGGCAGCCCCAGCATTTT	CASSLGGRQPQHF
TRBD1	TRBV10-1	TRBJ2-1	.	TGCGCCAGCAGTTTACAGGGGGCATCAGGGGAGCAGTTCTTC	CASSLQGASGEQFF
TRBD2	TRBV30	TRBJ2-7	once	TGTGCCTGGAGACTAGCGGCCGAGCAGTACTTC	CAWRLAAEQYF
.	TRBV5-1	TRBJ2-6	.	TGCGCCAGCAGCTTGGGCGGAAGCTCTGGGGCCAACGTCCTGACTTTC	CASSLGGSSGANVLTF
.	TRBV7-3	TRBJ2-1	.	TGTGCCAGCAGCACCGACTCCAACAATGAGCAGTTCTTC	CASSTDSNNEQFF
.	TRBV25-1	TRBJ1-2	.	TGTGCCAGCAGTGCGGGCTTGGGCTACTATGGCTACACCTTC	CASSAGLGYYGYTF
TRBD1	TRBV28	TRBJ1-4	.	TGTGCCAGCAGTCTCCCCCAGGGGGGGGTAGTTTTT	CASSLPQGGVVF
.	TRBV10-2	TRBJ2-3	.	TGCGCCAGCAGTGAGTCGGGCTTACCAGATACGCAGTATTTT	CASSESGLPDTQYF
.	TRBV28	TRBJ1-5	.	TGTGCCAGCAGGCCCCCCGGCCTTATTTCGGGCAATCAGCCCCAGCATTTT	CASRPPGLISGNQPQHF
.	TRBV2	TRBJ1-3	.	TGTGCCAGCAGTGTGGGACAAACGCTCTCTGGAAACACCATATATTTT	CASSVGQTLSGNTIYF
.	TRBV19	TRBJ1-5	.	TGTGCCAGTAGTATGTCTCCTTATAGCAATCAGCCCCAGCATTTT	CASSMSPYSNQPQHF
.	TRBV29-1	TRBJ1-6	.	TGCAGCGTTGGGGGGGGATCACCCCTCCACTTT	CSVGGGSPLHF
TRBD2	TRBV5-4	TRBJ2-1	.	TGTGCCAGCAGCGGAGGCGGGGGGGACTCCTACAATGAGCAGTTCTTC	CASSGGGGDSYNEQFF
.	TRBV5-6	TRBJ2-7	.	TGTGCCAGCAGCTTGCCCAGCTCCTACGAGCAGTACTTC	CASSLPSSYEQYF
TRBD1	TRBV7-9	TRBJ1-1	once	TGTGCCAGCAGTCGACAGGGCCCAATGAACACTGAAGCTTTCTTT	CASSRQGPMNTEAFF
.	TRBV4-3	TRBJ1-5	.	TGCCGGGGGGGCCCTTATAGCAATCAGCCCCAGCATTTT	CRGGPYSNQPQHF
.	TRBV25-1	TRBJ1-2	.	TGTGCCAGCCGTGGGCAGTTAAACTATGGCTACACCTTC	CASRGQLNYGYTF
.	TRBV10-1	TRBJ1-3	.	TGCGCCAGCTCGCCAGAGGCTGCTGGAAACACCATATATTTT	CASSPEAAGNTIYF
.	TRBV5-5	TRBJ1-5	.	TGTGCCAGCAGCTTGGCCAGCCGGAATCAGCCCCAGCATTTT	CASSLASRNQPQHF
.	TRBV6-5	TRBJ2-4	once	TGTGCCAGCAGTGGGGACATAGCCAAAAACATTCAGTACTTC	CASSGDIAKNIQYF
TRBD1	TRBV27	TRBJ1-4	.	TGTGCCAGCAGTTTAAGGACAGGGGGTATCACTAATGAAAAACTGTTTTTT	CASSLRTGGITNEKLFF
TRBD1	TRBV5-1	TRBJ2-1	.	TGCGCCAGCAGCTTAGACAGGGTGAATGAGCAGTTCTTC	CASSLDRVNEQFF
TRBD1	TRBV11-2	TRBJ2-7	.	TGTGCCAGCAGCTCTACGGGACAGGGGTGGACTTGGGAGCAGTACTTC	CASSSTGQGWTWEQYF
.	TRBV10-1	TRBJ2-7	.	TGCGCCAGCAGCTATTCCGGGACCTACGAGCAGTACTTC	CASSYSGTYEQYF
.	TRBV6-1	TRBJ1-2	.	TGTGCCAGCAGTGACAGGGATGGCTACACCTTC	CASSDRDGYTF
.	TRBV5-5	TRBJ2-7	.	TGTGCCAGCAGTTACGACGGGGACTCCTACGAGCAGTACTTC	CASSYDGDSYEQYF
.	TRBV10-1	TRBJ1-1	.	TGCGCCAGCAGAAGGCAGGAGAACACTGAAGCTTTCTTT	CASRRQENTEAFF
TRBD2	TRBV9	TRBJ2-3	.	TGTGCCAGCAGCGTAGGGACTAGCTTGGTGACAGATACGCAGTATTTT	CASSVGTSLVTDTQYF
.	TRBV5-6	TRBJ2-1	.	TGTGCCAGCAGCTCTACGGCGCAGGGGCCTTACAATGAGCAGTTCTTC	CASSSTAQGPYNEQFF
.	TRBV7-6	TRBJ2-7	.	TGTGCCAGCAGCTTAGTACAGGGCGCTTCCTACGAGCAGTACTTC	CASSLVQGASYEQYF
.	TRBV19	TRBJ1-1	.	TGTGCCAGTGTCGGGAACCAGAACACTGAAGCTTTCTTT	CASVGNQNTEAFF